This passage covers 24 T cell receptor beta chains from one sample sequenced in a study of post-analysis software for immune sequencing data. Findings of the study overall: Patients had higher frequencies than controls of five TRBV segments, including TRBV5-6, TRBV5-1 and TRBV20-1.

Libraries were made from TCR beta cDNA, and they carried unique molecular identifiers. TCRdb reanalysed the PCR reads using MiXCR and keeps one entry per CDR3 protein. The sample shows roughly 200,000 distinct CDR3 sequences, around 30% of them seen only once. Their antigen targets remain unknown. Specimen: blood. The receptors were sampled from a girl under 18 with multiple sclerosis.

The genes are TRBV7-2 and TRBJ2-1, with D perhaps TRBD2 (7 bases). CDR1 SGHTA and CDR2 FQGNSA come from the germline V gene. There are 14 residues in the CDR3. Deletions cut 7 bases from V and 6 bases from J, with 16 bases between. The CDR3 DNA is TGTGCCAGCATGGGGGGGGCGCGGGGCAATGAGCAGTTCTTC. Protein: CASMGGARGNEQFF.

This clonotype was counted ten times or more. The chain uses TRBV6-6 and TRBJ2-7; the D call may be TRBD1 or TRBD2 (6 bases each). The V end lost 5 bases, the J end lost 3 bases, and 17 bases lay between the germline ends. Germline V gene sequence: CDR1 MNHNY, CDR2 SVGAGI (reference sequence). CDR3 length: 15 amino acids. The CDR3 reads CASSLRGQAGYEQYF. The DNA for the CDR3 is TGTGCCAGCAGTCTCCGGGGGCAGGCGGGCTACGAGCAGTACTTC.

This clonotype was detected ten times or more. The rearrangement links TRBV12-3 or TRBV12-4 to TRBJ2-6; 8 nucleotides line up with TRBD1. The CDR3 sequence is 17 residues long. V shed 4 bases and J 2 bases; nucleotides not matched to a gene: 7. CDR3 residues: CASSSQGGIPGANVLTF. The CDR3 DNA sequence: TGTGCCAGCAGTTCACAGGGGGGAATCCCTGGGGCCAACGTCCTGACTTTC.

This rearrangement joins TRBV5-1 to TRBJ2-7; TRBD2 is a possible D gene (5 bases). In germline, CDR1 is SGHRS, CDR2 YFSETQ. The CDR3 is made up of 12 amino acids. The V gene lost 0 bases and the J gene lost 7 bases, with 8 bases spanning the gap. The DNA of the CDR3 is TGCGCCAGCAGCTTGGAAGGAGGTGAGCAGTACTTC. As protein: CASSLEGGEQYF.

This chain connects TRBV29-1 to TRBJ2-5; D is perhaps TRBD1 or TRBD2 (5 bases each). V lost 4 bases and J 2 bases, leaving 11 bases between the germline ends. This CDR3 is 13 amino acids long. CDR1 is SQVTM, CDR2 ANQGSEA, per germline. Here the CDR3 DNA reads TGCAGCGTTGGGGAGACAGTACAAGAGACCCAGTACTTC. Residues: CSVGETVQETQYF.

The CDR3 here is CASSVNRPDYNEQFF. As DNA, the CDR3 is TGTGCCAGCAGCGTAAACAGACCCGACTACAATGAGCAGTTCTTC. V usage is TRBV11-2 and J usage is TRBJ2-1; D unresolved. Trimming left V 5 bases short and J 3 bases short, with 14 bases between. In germline, CDR1 is SGHAT, CDR2 FQNNGV. The CDR3 contains 15 residues.

The chain combines TRBV12-3 or TRBV12-4 with TRBJ1-1; D call uncertain. The germline V and J ends were trimmed by 8 bases and 5 bases, with 18 bases remaining between them. The CDR3 contains 14 residues. Here the CDR3 reads CASERRKEWTEAFF. DNA for the CDR3: TGTGCCAGCGAACGGCGGAAAGAGTGGACTGAAGCTTTCTTT.

The genes are TRBV20-1 and TRBJ2-7; D gene unclear. Germline values: CDR1 DFQATT, CDR2 SNEGSKA (reference sequence). The CDR3 covers 12 residues. V lost 3 bases and J 1 base, leaving 7 bases between the germline ends. The chain's CDR3 is CSASGKSYEQYF. CDR3 bases: TGCAGTGCTAGTGGGAAGTCCTACGAGCAGTACTTC.

This chain uses TRBV20-1 with TRBJ1-1, with 7 bases aligning to TRBD1. The CDR3 runs to 14 residues. In germline, CDR1 is DFQATT, CDR2 SNEGSKA (reference sequence). The trim removed 6 bases at V and 1 base at J, leaving 8 bases unmatched. The CDR3: CSARPGQTNTEAFF. CDR3 coding DNA: TGCAGTGCCCGACCGGGACAGACGAACACTGAAGCTTTCTTT.

This clonotype was observed a handful of times. The CDR3 DNA sequence: TGTGCCAGCAGTCGGACAGGTATGGGCAATCAGCCCCAGCATTTT. Translated, it gives CASSRTGMGNQPQHF. The chain uses TRBV28 and TRBJ1-5; TRBD1 matches at 7 bases. Germline V lookup: CDR1 MDHEN, CDR2 SYDVKM. The V segment lost 5 bases and the J segment 2 bases; nucleotides outside the gene matches: 6. The CDR3 length is 15 residues.

Of note for this clonotype: A single base separates this from a much larger clone, so it may be a read error. The J gene is TRBJ1-2, the V gene TRBV28; D gene uncertain. The germline V gene encodes CDR1 MDHEN and CDR2 SYDVKM. The CDR3 has 12 amino acids. This CDR3 is CARRDANYGYTF. CDR3 coding DNA: TGTGCCCGCAGAGACGCAAACTATGGCTACACCTTC.

There are a few counts of this clonotype. The J gene is TRBJ2-3, the V gene TRBV20-1, with TRBD2 identical over 11 bases. Germline CDR1 DFQATT, CDR2 SNEGSKA (reference sequence). V trimming: 1 base; J trimming: 6 bases; junction bases outside the gene matches: 6. The CDR3 is 15 amino acids. The CDR3 spells CSARVGSGGADTQYF. The CDR3, as DNA: TGCAGTGCTAGAGTGGGTAGCGGGGGGGCCGATACGCAGTATTTT.

This clonotype was counted ten times or more. The V and J genes are TRBV27 and TRBJ2-1, with D possibly being TRBD2 (6 bases). CDR1 is MNHEY, CDR2 SMNVEV, per germline (reference sequence). CDR3 length: 12 amino acids. The germline V and J ends were trimmed by 5 bases and 10 bases, with 12 bases remaining between them. The CDR3: CASSRTRGEQFF. The CDR3 bases are TGTGCCAGCAGTAGAACCCGGGGGGAGCAGTTCTTC.

This clonotype was detected only a few times. The chain carries TRBV5-1 and TRBJ2-1, with D perhaps TRBD1 (6 bases). The CDR3 runs to 13 residues. Germline V gene data show CDR1 as SGHRS and CDR2 as YFSETQ. V gave up 0 bases and J gave up 10 bases, with 11 bases separating them. In nucleotides, the CDR3 is TGCGCCAGCAGCTTGGAGCCAGGGGTAGAGCAGTTCTTC. Its translation: CASSLEPGVEQFF. Full variable domain (missing parts from reference TRBV5-1 and TRBJ2-1): KAGVTQTPRYLIKTRGQQVTLSCSPISGHRSVSWYQQTPGQGLQFLFEYFSETQRNKGNFPGRFSGRQFSNSRSEMNVSTLELGDSALYLCASSLEPGVEQFFGPGTRLTVL.

This chain connects TRBV12-3 or TRBV12-4 to TRBJ2-7; TRBD1 aligns across 9 bases. V was clipped by 6 bases and J by 1 base; unmatched bases: 7. This CDR3 spans 15 amino acids. CDR3 region: CASRPSGTGSYEQYF. The CDR3 DNA is TGTGCCAGCAGACCATCCGGGACAGGGTCCTACGAGCAGTACTTC.

This rearrangement joins TRBV18 to TRBJ2-7; 7 bases are a match to TRBD2. V was pared by 6 bases and J by 3 bases, with 11 bases of the junction left unmatched. Looked up from germline, CDR1 is KGHSH and CDR2 is LQKENI. The CDR3 consists of 15 residues. The CDR3 here is CASSGTGRAYYEQYF. For the CDR3, the DNA is TGTGCCAGCTCGGGAACGGGGAGGGCCTACTACGAGCAGTACTTC.

The rearrangement uses TRBV28 and TRBJ1-1; D is ambiguous. CDR1 and CDR2 (germline): MDHEN, SYDVKM. The CDR3 length is 13 residues. Trimming removed 7 bases at V and 1 base at J, with 10 bases between. CDR3: CASNPPSNTEAFF. As DNA, the CDR3 is TGTGCCAGCAACCCCCCCTCGAACACTGAAGCTTTCTTT.

This clonotype was detected a few times. The chain carries TRBV29-1 and TRBJ1-1; 7 nucleotides match TRBD1. The V gene end was trimmed by 8 bases and the J gene end by 1 base; junction bases not matched to a gene: 4. Per the germline V gene, CDR1 is SQVTM and CDR2 is ANQGSEA. The CDR3 is 12 amino acids. DNA of the CDR3: TGCAGCACCCGACAGGGGAACACTGAAGCTTTCTTT. Protein sequence: CSTRQGNTEAFF.

At least ten counts were recorded for this clonotype. This chain connects TRBV5-1 to TRBJ1-2, with TRBD1 identical over 7 bases. CDR3 length equals 16 residues. V shed 3 bases, J shed 8 bases, and the junction held 16 bases outside the gene matches. The germline CDR1 and CDR2 sequences are SGHRS and YFSETQ. CDR3 in amino acids: CASSSTIVQGSGGYTF. The CDR3, as DNA: TGCGCCAGCAGCTCGACCATAGTACAGGGGAGTGGGGGCTACACCTTC.

The chain employs TRBV15 and TRBJ1-1, with D possibly TRBD1 on 5 matching bases. Germline lookup yields CDR1 LNHNV and CDR2 YYDKDF (reference sequence). The length of the CDR3 is 15 residues. V was pared by 2 bases and J by 6 bases, with 16 bases between. The CDR3 protein is CATSRRSGNVAEAFF. As DNA, the CDR3 is TGTGCCACCAGCAGACGGTCAGGGAATGTAGCTGAAGCTTTCTTT. Full variable domain (remainder filled in from reference TRBV15 and TRBJ1-1): DAMVIQNPRYQVTQFGKPVTLSCSQTLNHNVMYWYQQKSSQAPKLLFHYYDKDFNNEADTPDNFQSRRPNTSFCFLDIRSPGLGDTAMYLCATSRRSGNVAEAFFGQGTRLTVV.

This clonotype was seen just once. This chain joins TRBV5-1 and TRBJ1-2; D is unresolved. V was shortened by 4 bases and J by 2 bases, with 9 bases between the two germline ends. This CDR3 comprises 13 residues. Germline lookup yields CDR1 SGHRS and CDR2 YFSETQ. The chain's CDR3 is CASSKTENYGYTF. The CDR3 DNA is TGCGCCAGCAGCAAAACAGAAAACTATGGCTACACCTTC.

Remarks on this clonotype: Since a much larger clone is just one base distant, this may be a read error. V gene TRBV7-9 combines with J gene TRBJ2-1; maybe TRBD2 (5 bases). This CDR3 has 14 residues. Germline CDR1 is SEHNR and CDR2 is FQNEAQ (reference sequence). Trimming pared 4 bases from V and 10 bases from J, leaving 17 bases between. CDR3 nucleotide sequence: TGTGCCAGCAGCTCAAGTAACGACTACGGGGAGCAGTTCTTC. As protein: CASSSSNDYGEQFF.

This clonotype was observed a handful of times. This sequence joins TRBV12-3 or TRBV12-4 and TRBJ1-1; D possibly corresponds to TRBD1 (5 bases). V was cut by 4 bases and J by 3 bases, with 12 bases left in between. The CDR3 runs to 14 residues. CDR3 nucleotides: TGTGCCAGCAGTTGGGCAGGGTCGGACACTGAAGCTTTCTTT. Protein sequence: CASSWAGSDTEAFF.

This clonotype was seen many times. CDR3 sequence reads: CSVVPGDSYEQYF. For the CDR3, the DNA is TGCAGCGTTGTACCGGGGGACTCCTACGAGCAGTACTTC. This chain connects TRBV29-1 to TRBJ2-7, with D possibly matching TRBD2 (6 bases). The germline gives CDR1 SQVTM, CDR2 ANQGSEA. V lost 4 bases and J lost 0, with 10 bases in between. This CDR3 region has 13 residues.